These 20 T cell receptor beta chains share one sample of origin, sequenced in a study of shared clonotypes between healthy human individuals. The method was immunoSEQ multiplex PCR; TCRdb's version includes in-frame clones alone and lacks a portion of them. The data show 450,000 to 600,000 clones, with approximately 85% seen just once and approximately 13% held by the top ten. The sequenced sample consisted of PBMCs. These receptor sequences come from a woman aged 40 to 49 in good health. Some clones in this sample may be carry-over from other donors' samples.

The chain joins TRBV27 to TRBJ2-7; TRBD1 aligns across 8 bases. CDR3 length equals 12 residues. J lost 3 bases, V lost 10 bases, and 5 bases had no gene match. Germline lookup yields CDR1 MNHEY and CDR2 SMNVEV (reference sequence). The CDR3 is CATRDRLYEQYF. DNA of the CDR3: TGTGCCACCCGGGACAGGCTCTACGAGCAGTACTTC.

The rearrangement uses TRBV6-1 and TRBJ1-2; 9 bases map to TRBD1. The germline CDR1 and CDR2 sequences are MNHNS and SASEGT. The CDR3 consists of 12 residues. After removal of 4 bases from V and 6 bases from J, the junction contained 0 bases not matched to a gene. CDR3 residues: CASSGTGDGYTF. In DNA form, the CDR3 reads TGTGCCAGCAGTGGGACAGGGGATGGCTACACCTTC.

As to this clone: The sample has other DNA sequences that encode this CDR3 too. The chain recombines TRBV19 with TRBJ2-7, with 7 bases identical to TRBD1. Germline assignment: CDR1 LNHDA and CDR2 SQIVND (reference sequence). With V trimmed by 6 bases and J by 2 bases, 4 bases remained unmatched. This CDR3 is built from 13 residues. The CDR3 nucleotides are TGTGCCAGTAGCAGGGACAGCACCTACGAGCAGTACTTC. This sequence encodes CASSRDSTYEQYF.

About this clone: Other DNA variants within this sample encode the same CDR3. This chain joins TRBV7-2 and TRBJ2-2, with D perhaps matching TRBD2 (5 bases). The CDR3 consists of 15 residues. Per the germline V gene, CDR1 is SGHTA and CDR2 is FQGNSA. The V and J ends lost 1 base and 4 bases respectively, with 10 bases between them. CDR3 nucleotide sequence: TGTGCCAGCAGCTTAGATGGCCGGGGCACCGGGGAGCTGTTTTTT. Protein sequence: CASSLDGRGTGELFF. The full variable domain, in which reference TRBV7-2 and TRBJ2-2 provide the parts outside the CDR3, is GAGVSQSPSNKVTEKGKDVELRCDPISGHTALYWYRQSLGQGLEFLIYFQGNSAPDKSGLPSDRFSAERTGGSVSTLTIQRTQQEDSAVYLCASSLDGRGTGELFFGEGSRLTVL.

This chain uses TRBV7-2 with TRBJ2-7; D gene ambiguous. The germline V gene has CDR1 SGHTA and CDR2 FQGNSA. This CDR3 has 15 amino acids. V lost 1 base, J lost 2 bases, and 12 bases lay in between. The CDR3 loop is CASSLGVPPTYEQYF. The CDR3 DNA reads TGTGCCAGCAGCTTAGGGGTACCCCCTACCTACGAGCAGTACTTC.

This chain links TRBV4-2 with TRBJ2-3; the match to TRBD2 covers 11 bases. Trimming removed 3 bases from V and 0 bases from J; junction bases left unmatched: 5. The germline V gene has CDR1 LGHNA and CDR2 YNFKEQ. The CDR3 runs to 17 residues. In nucleotides, the CDR3 is TGTGCCAGCAGCCACGAGGGACTAGCGGCTAGCACAGATACGCAGTATTTT. Its protein product is CASSHEGLAASTDTQYF.

The genes are TRBV29-1 and TRBJ1-1; the D is unclear. The germline CDR1 and CDR2 sequences are SQVTM and ANQGSEA. The CDR3 has 12 amino acids. V lost 3 bases to trimming and J lost 6 bases, with 11 bases between them. CDR3 residues: CSVDAGGAEAFF. CDR3 DNA sequence: TGCAGCGTTGACGCGGGTGGCGCTGAAGCTTTCTTT. Based on the CDR3 plus reference TRBV29-1 and TRBJ1-1, the full variable domain is SAVISQKPSRDICQRGTSLTIQCQVDSQVTMMFWYRQQPGQSLTLIATANQGSEATYESGFVIDKFPISRPNLTFSTLTVSNMSPEDSSIYLCSVDAGGAEAFFGQGTRLTVV.

The rearrangement links TRBV6-1 to TRBJ2-7; perhaps TRBD1 as D (6 bases). Germline V lookup: CDR1 MNHNS, CDR2 SASEGT. The CDR3 loop spans 15 amino acids. V lost 7 bases and J lost 3, with 19 bases in between. CDR3 region: CASILRGQGHYEQYF. CDR3 in DNA: TGTGCCAGCATCCTACGTGGGCAGGGGCACTACGAGCAGTACTTC.

This clone was detected only a few times. This chain links TRBV4-2 with TRBJ2-1; 11 bases map to TRBD2. V shed 2 bases, J shed 0 bases, and the junction held 9 bases outside the gene matches. The CDR3 is 19 amino acids. CDR1 is LGHNA, CDR2 YNFKEQ, per germline. This chain's CDR3 is CASSQTGTSGSSSYNEQFF. The DNA of the CDR3 is TGTGCCAGCAGCCAAACCGGGACTAGCGGTTCTAGCTCCTACAATGAGCAGTTCTTC.

The chain couples TRBV2 to TRBJ2-5; D remains ambiguous. V lost 8 bases to trimming and J lost 5 bases, with 12 bases between them. This CDR3 is built from 12 residues. The V gene's germline CDR1 is SNHLY and CDR2 FYNNEI. The DNA for the CDR3 is TGTGCCAGCGGGCTAGTACAGGAGACCCAGTACTTC. It translates to CASGLVQETQYF.

The V call is TRBV19, the J call TRBJ1-2; maybe TRBD1 (5 bases). Germline V lookup: CDR1 LNHDA, CDR2 SQIVND (reference sequence). Trimming took off 0 bases at V and 4 bases at J, with 21 bases between the two ends. The CDR3 contains 18 residues. CDR3 DNA: TGTGCCAGTAGTATAGAAGACCACAGTCCAGGGTTGGGCTATGGCTACACCTTC. This sequence encodes CASSIEDHSPGLGYGYTF.

This chain connects TRBV27 to TRBJ2-6; D is uncertain. Germline V gene lookup returns CDR1 MNHEY and CDR2 SMNVEV (reference sequence). The CDR3 extends over 15 amino acids. Trimming left V 6 bases short and J 5 bases short, with 14 bases between. CDR3 loop: CASSPGIAWANVLTF. The CDR3 DNA reads TGTGCCAGCAGCCCGGGTATTGCCTGGGCCAACGTCCTGACTTTC. The whole variable domain, remainder taken from reference TRBV27 and TRBJ2-6, is EAQVTQNPRYLITVTGKKLTVTCSQNMNHEYMSWYRQDPGLGLRQIYYSMNVEVTDKGDVPEGYKVSRKEKRNFPLILESPSPNQTSLYFCASSPGIAWANVLTFGAGSRLTVL.

The sample holds one count of this clone. CDR3 loop: CASSATGSESYEQYF. DNA for the CDR3: TGTGCCAGCAGCGCTACCGGGAGCGAATCCTACGAGCAGTACTTC. The chain uses TRBV5-4 and TRBJ2-7, with D possibly TRBD2 on 6 matching bases. The CDR3 totals 15 residues. V gave up 4 bases and J gave up 1 base, with 15 bases separating them. Germline CDR1 reads SGHNT; CDR2 reads YYREEE (reference sequence).

The genes are TRBV19 and TRBJ2-1; 11 bases line up with TRBD2. In germline, CDR1 is LNHDA, CDR2 SQIVND (reference sequence). This CDR3 region has 14 residues. V lost 5 bases, J lost 10 bases, and 7 bases stayed unmatched. This CDR3 reads CASSFLAGGGEQFF. The CDR3 DNA sequence: TGTGCCAGTAGTTTCCTAGCGGGGGGCGGAGAGCAGTTCTTC.

The chain joins TRBV28 to TRBJ1-2; tentatively, D is TRBD1 (5 bases). V was cut by 5 bases and J by 0 bases, with 10 bases left in between. The germline V gene has CDR1 MDHEN and CDR2 SYDVKM. CDR3 size: 14 residues. This chain's CDR3 is CASSAGTANYGYTF. The DNA for the CDR3 is TGTGCCAGCAGTGCCGGGACGGCTAACTATGGCTACACCTTC.

Of note for this clone: This may arise from a read error, as a much more abundant clone is one base away. Other nucleotide sequences from this sample produce the same CDR3. This chain uses TRBV9 with TRBJ1-2, with D maybe TRBD1 (6 bases). Deletions cut 2 bases from V and 2 bases from J, with 7 bases between. Germline CDR1 is SGDLS and CDR2 is YYNGEE. This CDR3 comprises 13 residues. CDR3 DNA sequence: TGTGCCAGCAGCGTCGACAGGAACTATGGCTACACCTTC. Amino acid sequence: CASSVDRNYGYTF.

This chain links TRBV6-5 with TRBJ2-2, with TRBD1 identical over 9 bases. J lost 7 bases, V lost 4 bases, and 10 bases had no gene match. The germline V gene has CDR1 MNHEY and CDR2 SVGAGI. This CDR3 region has 16 residues. CDR3 DNA sequence: TGTGCCAGCAGTTCCGACAGGGGACAGGGAATCGGGGAGCTGTTTTTT. Its translation is CASSSDRGQGIGELFF.

V usage is TRBV7-2 and J usage is TRBJ1-2, with 8 bases fitting TRBD1. The CDR3 runs to 16 residues. The V gene's germline CDR1 is SGHTA and CDR2 FQGNSA. V gave up 3 bases and J gave up 8 bases; unmatched junction bases: 14. Here the CDR3 reads CASSFSNPRGRRGYTF. The DNA for the CDR3 is TGTGCCAGCAGCTTTTCTAATCCCAGGGGGCGCAGGGGCTACACCTTC. Complete variable domain (other parts from reference TRBV7-2 and TRBJ1-2): GAGVSQSPSNKVTEKGKDVELRCDPISGHTALYWYRQSLGQGLEFLIYFQGNSAPDKSGLPSDRFSAERTGGSVSTLTIQRTQQEDSAVYLCASSFSNPRGRRGYTFGSGTRLTVV.

In its sample, this clone was seen once. This chain uses TRBV27 with TRBJ2-2; a weak D match, TRBD1 (5 bases). CDR3 length: 12 residues. Trimming took off 4 bases at V and 6 bases at J, with 6 bases between the two ends. Germline values: CDR1 MNHEY, CDR2 SMNVEV (reference sequence). The DNA of the CDR3 is TGTGCCAGCAGTTGGGGCCCCGGGGAGCTGTTTTTT. Residues: CASSWGPGELFF.

The V call is TRBV27, the J call TRBJ1-2; a weak D match, TRBD1 (5 bases). The CDR3 consists of 14 residues. CDR1 and CDR2 from the germline V gene are MNHEY and SMNVEV (reference sequence). The V gene lost 8 bases and the J gene lost 3 bases, with 16 bases spanning the gap. The CDR3 DNA follows: TGTGCCAGCTATATAGGGGTAGTTGACTATGGCTACACCTTC. Protein sequence: CASYIGVVDYGYTF.